The 16 T cell receptor beta chains given below trace back to one sample, sequenced in a study of cytomegalovirus exposure and HLA in healthy donors. PCR primers comprised 60 Vbeta and 13 Jbeta primers. Produced via immunoSEQ multiplex PCR; TCRdb's table is partial and in-frame only. The table lists fewer than 150,000 clones, 70% to 80% of them singletons, with approximately 1.2% in the top ten. Specimen: PBMCs. These receptors came from a man between 45 and 60 years old in good health and CMV-seronegative.

The genes are TRBV10-3 and TRBJ1-2; no firm D call. The CDR3 is 15 amino acids. Looked up from germline, CDR1 is ENHRY and CDR2 is SYGVKD. The ends were cut back, 3 bases at V and 0 bases at J, with 11 bases in the middle. CDR3 in amino acids: CAISDPGLPNYGYTF. CDR3 sequence (DNA): TGTGCCATCAGTGACCCAGGACTACCTAACTATGGCTACACCTTC.

This clone was recorded only once. The CDR3 coding sequence is TGTGCCAGCAGCAGACAGGGTAATGACGCTTTCTTT. Translating gives CASSRQGNDAFF. The rearrangement joins TRBV2 to TRBJ1-1; 7 bases match TRBD1. V was clipped by 6 bases and J by 11 bases; unmatched bases: 9. The CDR3 is made up of 12 amino acids. Germline V gene lookup returns CDR1 SNHLY and CDR2 FYNNEI. The variable domain in full, with the rest retrieved from reference TRBV2 and TRBJ1-1, is EPEVTQTPSHQVTQMGQEVILRCVPISNHLYFYWYRQILGQKVEFLVSFYNNEISEKSEIFDDQFSVERPDGSNFTLKIRSTKLEDSAMYFCASSRQGNDAFFGQGTRLTVV.

V usage is TRBV5-1 and J usage is TRBJ2-1; the match to TRBD2 covers 8 bases. Germline CDR1 and CDR2: SGHRS and YFSETQ. V lost 0 bases, J lost 9 bases, and 11 bases stayed unmatched. The CDR3 runs 16 residues. CDR3 residues: CASSLGWGLVGSEQFF. The CDR3 DNA follows: TGCGCCAGCAGCTTGGGATGGGGACTAGTCGGTTCTGAGCAGTTCTTC.

The chain uses TRBV4-1 and TRBJ2-3, with D possibly being TRBD2 (5 bases). The germline V and J ends were trimmed by 3 bases and 0 bases, with 16 bases remaining between them. Germline lookup yields CDR1 MGHRA and CDR2 YSYEKL. The CDR3 has 17 amino acids. Here the CDR3 reads CASSHVGDFRSTDTQYF. CDR3 nucleotide sequence: TGCGCCAGCAGCCATGTCGGGGATTTTCGGAGCACAGATACGCAGTATTTT.

The chain recombines TRBV7-9 with TRBJ1-3, with TRBD1 identical over 9 bases. Germline CDR1 SEHNR, CDR2 FQNEAQ (reference sequence). J lost 2 bases, V lost 4 bases, and 3 bases had no gene match. This CDR3 has 15 residues. Written as DNA, the CDR3 is TGTGCCAGCAGCTGGGACAGGGTTGCTGGAAACACCATATATTTT. It translates to CASSWDRVAGNTIYF. The full variable domain, with the rest looked up from reference TRBV7-9 and TRBJ1-3, is DTGVSQNPRHKITKRGQNVTFRCDPISEHNRLYWYRQTLGQGPEFLTYFQNEAQLEKSRLLSDRFSAERPKGSFSTLEIQRTEQGDSAMYLCASSWDRVAGNTIYFGEGSWLTVV.

The chain uses TRBV2 and TRBJ2-7; tentative D call: TRBD2 (5 bases). The CDR3 is 14 amino acids. Trimming pared 5 bases from V and 2 bases from J, leaving 13 bases between. The germline V gene encodes CDR1 SNHLY and CDR2 FYNNEI. The CDR3 protein is CASSWLPGTYEQYF. CDR3 nucleotides: TGTGCCAGCAGTTGGTTGCCGGGGACCTACGAGCAGTACTTC. The variable domain in full, completed from reference TRBV2 and TRBJ2-7, reads EPEVTQTPSHQVTQMGQEVILRCVPISNHLYFYWYRQILGQKVEFLVSFYNNEISEKSEIFDDQFSVERPDGSNFTLKIRSTKLEDSAMYFCASSWLPGTYEQYFGPGTRLTVT.

The V gene is TRBV4-2, the J gene TRBJ1-4; D is uncertain. CDR1 is LGHNA and CDR2 is YNFKEQ in the germline V gene. V was pared by 0 bases and J by 11 bases, with 16 bases between. The CDR3 is made up of 15 amino acids. The CDR3 nucleotides are TGTGCCAGCAGCCAAGATAATGGCAGTCCGAAGAAACTGTTTTTT. Protein product: CASSQDNGSPKKLFF.

The chain employs TRBV4-1 and TRBJ2-5; 10 nucleotides align to TRBD2. The CDR3 loop spans 16 amino acids. Germline V CDR1 and CDR2: MGHRA, YSYEKL. The junction had 9 bases not matched to a gene; V was cut back by 6 bases and J by 2 bases. CDR3 in DNA: TGCGCCAGCAGTAGCCTCTCTAGCGGGAGTCAAGAGACCCAGTACTTC. Its translation: CASSSLSSGSQETQYF.

This chain connects TRBV19 to TRBJ2-1; TRBD1 aligns across 9 bases. J was trimmed by 8 bases and V by 4 bases; bases with no gene match: 12. CDR1 LNHDA and CDR2 SQIVND come from the germline V gene (reference sequence). CDR3 size: 16 residues. This CDR3 reads CASSSQRTGVIHEQFF. Written as DNA, the CDR3 is TGTGCCAGTAGTAGTCAGAGGACAGGGGTTATCCATGAGCAGTTCTTC.

The V and J genes are TRBV27 and TRBJ2-7; 11 bases agree with TRBD2. The CDR3 covers 16 residues. V gave up 2 bases and J gave up 2 bases; unmatched junction bases: 5. Per the germline V gene, CDR1 is MNHEY and CDR2 is SMNVEV (reference sequence). Here the CDR3 reads CASSLMVAGGPYEQYF. DNA for the CDR3: TGTGCCAGCAGTTTAATGGTAGCGGGAGGGCCCTACGAGCAGTACTTC.

The J gene is TRBJ2-7, the V gene TRBV27; TRBD1 matches 9 bases. J was trimmed by 2 bases and V by 6 bases; bases with no gene match: 5. This CDR3 region has 14 residues. CDR1 and CDR2 from the germline V gene are MNHEY and SMNVEV (reference sequence). The CDR3 loop reads CASRPNRGPYEQYF. The CDR3 coding sequence is TGTGCCAGCAGACCAAACAGGGGGCCCTACGAGCAGTACTTC.

V and J are TRBV28 and TRBJ1-4; D is possibly TRBD1 (5 bases). Germline CDR1 and CDR2: MDHEN and SYDVKM. With 6 bases removed from V and 6 bases from J, the gap between germline ends came to 23 bases. The CDR3 extends over 17 amino acids. The CDR3: CASRPFKGLLGDEKLFF. DNA for the CDR3: TGTGCCAGCAGACCCTTCAAGGGGCTCTTAGGAGATGAAAAACTGTTTTTT. The whole variable domain, remainder taken from reference TRBV28 and TRBJ1-4, is DVKVTQSSRYLVKRTGEKVFLECVQDMDHENMFWYRQDPGLGLRLIYFSYDVKMKEKGDIPEGYSVSREKKERFSLILESASTNQTSMYLCASRPFKGLLGDEKLFFGSGTQLSVL.

The gene calls are TRBV4-3 and TRBJ2-7, with 7 positions matching TRBD2. The CDR3 length is 14 residues. The V gene end was trimmed by 4 bases and the J gene end by 11 bases; junction bases not matched to a gene: 14. In germline, CDR1 is LGHNA, CDR2 YSLEER. The CDR3 loop is CASSLRGESTSKYF. The DNA of the CDR3 is TGCGCCAGCAGCCTCCGGGGGGAGAGCACGAGCAAGTACTTC.

This chain uses TRBV28 with TRBJ2-2; no clear D. Trimming took off 5 bases at V and 3 bases at J, with 25 bases between the two ends. The CDR3 sequence is 19 residues long. Germline V gives CDR1 MDHEN, CDR2 SYDVKM. The CDR3 spells CASSPLNLPGSMDTGELFF. CDR3 DNA sequence: TGTGCCAGCAGTCCTCTCAATCTCCCAGGAAGTATGGACACCGGGGAGCTGTTTTTT.

The chain couples TRBV27 to TRBJ1-1, with a tentative D call TRBD1 (6 bases). The germline V gene encodes CDR1 MNHEY and CDR2 SMNVEV (reference sequence). This CDR3 has 14 residues. The ends were cut back, 3 bases at V and 1 base at J, with 9 bases in the middle. CDR3 bases: TGTGCCAGCAGTTTCGGGGGGCCGAACACTGAAGCTTTCTTT. Translated: CASSFGGPNTEAFF.

The V and J genes are TRBV4-2 and TRBJ2-7; 9 bases fit TRBD1. The CDR3 spans 15 residues. Trimming at V came to 1 base and at J to 2 bases, leaving 3 bases not matched to a gene. Germline V gives CDR1 LGHNA, CDR2 YNFKEQ. The CDR3 sequence is CASSQGTGEPYEQYF. As DNA, the CDR3 is TGTGCCAGCAGCCAAGGGACAGGGGAGCCCTACGAGCAGTACTTC.